This T cell receptor (beta chain) was identified during a study of T-cell reconstitution after alpha-beta-depleted transplantation in children. Points from the study as a whole: Newly generated T cells supplied most T-cell counts and diversity one year post-transplant.

This CDR3 is 14 amino acids long. With 5 bases removed from V and 1 base from J, the gap between germline ends came to 12 bases. This clonotype was detected many times. Its antigen is still unknown. The TCRbeta library incorporated unique molecular identifiers. One entry per CDR3 protein results from TCRdb running MiXCR on the PCR reads. This sample has approximately 650,000 distinct CDR3 sequences, with around 13% found just once. This sequence joins TRBV12-3 or TRBV12-4 and TRBJ2-7; D is ambiguous. The specimen was PBMCs, collected before TCRalphabeta/CD19-depleted stem cell transplant. The sequence derives from a girl aged 2 to 10 with congenital amegakaryocytic thrombocytopenia, due to receive a stem cell transplant. CDR3 sequence (DNA): TGTGCCAGCAGTCCCGTGGGCATTTCCTACGAGCAGTACTTC. Translating gives CASSPVGISYEQYF.